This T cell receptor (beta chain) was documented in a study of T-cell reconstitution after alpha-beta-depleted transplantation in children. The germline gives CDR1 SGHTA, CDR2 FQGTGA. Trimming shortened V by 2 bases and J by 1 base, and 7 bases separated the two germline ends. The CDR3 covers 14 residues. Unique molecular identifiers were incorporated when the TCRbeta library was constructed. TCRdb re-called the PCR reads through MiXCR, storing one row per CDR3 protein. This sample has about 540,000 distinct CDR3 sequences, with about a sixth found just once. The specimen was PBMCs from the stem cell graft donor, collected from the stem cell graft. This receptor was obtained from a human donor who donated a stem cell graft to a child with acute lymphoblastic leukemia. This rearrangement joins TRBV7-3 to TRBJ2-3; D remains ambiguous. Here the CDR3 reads CASSLDGGTDTQYF. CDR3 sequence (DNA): TGTGCCAGCAGCTTAGACGGAGGCACAGATACGCAGTATTTT.